Following are 2 T cell receptor beta chains from one sample sequenced in a study of PD-L1 blockade in urothelial cancer. Time point given: peripheral blood 6 weeks after treatment start. Using immunoSEQ multiplex PCR, the repertoire was profiled, and TCRdb retains in-frame clones only, with some absent. The table records approximately 18,000 clones, around four fifths of them present only once. Sequences were derived from PBMCs, sampled around atezolizumab (anti-PD-L1) treatment. The receptors originated from a man aged 50 to 59 with urothelial cancer.

The rearrangement uses TRBV5-4 and TRBJ1-4, with 8 bases fitting TRBD1. The CDR3 sequence is 14 residues long. Germline V gene lookup returns CDR1 SGHNT and CDR2 YYREEE (reference sequence). Trimming at V came to 4 bases and at J to 8 bases, leaving 7 bases not matched to a gene. The CDR3 DNA is TGTGCCAGCAGCCAGACAGGGGTCAGGGAAAAACTGTTTTTT. Its protein product is CASSQTGVREKLFF.

CDR3 sequence: CASSKGGVKQETQYF. The CDR3 nucleotides are TGTGCCAGCAGCAAAGGGGGAGTGAAGCAAGAGACCCAGTACTTC. The V call is TRBV7-6, the J call TRBJ2-5; TRBD1 is a possible D gene (6 bases). With 5 bases removed from V and 2 bases from J, the gap between germline ends came to 15 bases. Germline CDR1 SGHVS, CDR2 FNYEAQ. The CDR3 consists of 15 residues.